This is a list of T cell receptor beta chains from one sample in a study of T-cell reconstitution after alpha-beta-depleted transplantation in children. TCRdb re-derived calls from the PCR reads in MiXCR, one entry per CDR3 protein. There are just over 350,000 distinct CDR3 sequences in the sample; more than 10% occur only once, and 4% to 5.5% lies in the top ten. This specimen was PBMCs, taken from the stem cell graft. These receptors were obtained from a human donor who donated a stem cell graft to a child with Fanconi anemia. CDR3s include the opening cysteine and the closing phenylalanine or tryptophan. A D gene is named only where the DNA matches it firmly. Clone size is shown for a subset of rows, as once, few, many or a class of expanded clone.

>many|TRBV4-2|TRBD2|TRBJ2-3
TGTGCCAGCAGCCAAGATCAGGGCGGGGGGAACACAGATACGCAGTATTTT
CASSQDQGGGNTDTQYF
>many|TRBV24-1|TRBD1|TRBJ2-1
TGTGCCACCAGTCAGACGGGACAGGGCTACAATGAGCAGTTCTTC
CATSQTGQGYNEQFF
>few|TRBV7-8|.|TRBJ2-7
TGTGCCAGCAGCCTTCGACAGTTCTCCTACGAGCAGTACTTC
CASSLRQFSYEQYF
>many|TRBV6-5|.|TRBJ1-2
TGTGCCAGCCGAACAGCACGGCGGAGGGGCTACACCTTC
CASRTARRRGYTF
>.|TRBV7-7|TRBD2|TRBJ2-1
TGTGCCAGCAGCTTAAGCGGGGGGGCACCCTACAATGAGCAGTTCTTC
CASSLSGGAPYNEQFF
>few|TRBV11-1|.|TRBJ2-7
TGTGCCAGCAGCTTCAGGGAACTCTCCTACGAGCAGTACTTC
CASSFRELSYEQYF
>many|TRBV12-3/TRBV12-4|.|TRBJ2-5
TGTGCCAGCAGTTTAGGGAAAGGGACCCAGTACTTC
CASSLGKGTQYF
>few|TRBV12-3/TRBV12-4|.|TRBJ2-7
TGTGCCAGCAGTTTCTCCCGCTACGAGCAGTACTTC
CASSFSRYEQYF
>many|TRBV4-3|.|TRBJ1-1
TGCGCCAGCAGCCTTAGAGTCGGGACGAACACTGAAGCTTTCTTT
CASSLRVGTNTEAFF
>.|TRBV5-8|.|TRBJ1-6
TGTGCCAGCAGCTTGACCGGAATCTCACCCCTCCACTTT
CASSLTGISPLHF
>few|TRBV6-5|.|TRBJ1-2
TGTGCCAGCTATCTATCGGACAGCAGATCCGGCTACACCTTC
CASYLSDSRSGYTF
>.|TRBV5-6|TRBD2|TRBJ2-5
TGTGCCAGCAGCCATAGCGGGGCCGAGACCCAGTACTTC
CASSHSGAETQYF
>many|TRBV12-3/TRBV12-4|.|TRBJ1-5
TGTGCCAGCGGGGGGGGGAGTCAGCCCCAGCATTTT
CASGGGSQPQHF
>many|TRBV5-1|.|TRBJ2-7
TGCGCCAGCAGCTTGCCAGAGAACTCCTACGAGCAGTACTTC
CASSLPENSYEQYF
>.|TRBV20-1|.|TRBJ2-6
TGCAGTGCTTACCGGATGGGGGCCAACGTCCTGACTTTC
CSAYRMGANVLTF
>few|TRBV20-1|TRBD1|TRBJ1-2
TGCAGTGCTCCCAATATTGGACAGGGAGTCTATGGCTACACCTTC
CSAPNIGQGVYGYTF
>.|TRBV29-1|TRBD1|TRBJ1-2
TGCAGCGGGGGACAGGATAATGGCTACACCTTC
CSGGQDNGYTF
>many|TRBV4-3|.|TRBJ2-2
TGCGCCAGCAGCCAAGAATGGTTGGCTAGCCCATCCGGGGAGCTGTTTTTT
CASSQEWLASPSGELFF
>.|TRBV9|.|TRBJ2-5
TGTGCCAGCAGCGCCTGGGGATCAACTCAAGAGACCCAGTACTTC
CASSAWGSTQETQYF
>many|TRBV5-1|.|TRBJ2-1
TGCGCCAGCAGCGAGGGGAGCTCCTACAATGAGCAGTTCTTC
CASSEGSSYNEQFF
>few|TRBV28|.|TRBJ1-2
TGTGCCAGCAGTAAGTCGGGTGTCCGGGGCTACACCTTC
CASSKSGVRGYTF
>many|TRBV12-3/TRBV12-4|TRBD1|TRBJ1-2
TGTGCCAGCAGATCGGGACAGAACTATGGCTACACCTTC
CASRSGQNYGYTF
>.|TRBV6-5|.|TRBJ2-7
TGTGCCAGCAGTTACTCGGTCAGGGGCTACGAGCAGTACTTC
CASSYSVRGYEQYF
>.|TRBV20-1|TRBD1|TRBJ1-2
TGCAGTGCTACAGGGACAGGGGGCTCCTATGGCTACACCTTC
CSATGTGGSYGYTF
>few|TRBV20-1|.|TRBJ2-5
TGCAGTGTGGGATCCTCAGGATTCCAAGAGACCCAGTACTTC
CSVGSSGFQETQYF